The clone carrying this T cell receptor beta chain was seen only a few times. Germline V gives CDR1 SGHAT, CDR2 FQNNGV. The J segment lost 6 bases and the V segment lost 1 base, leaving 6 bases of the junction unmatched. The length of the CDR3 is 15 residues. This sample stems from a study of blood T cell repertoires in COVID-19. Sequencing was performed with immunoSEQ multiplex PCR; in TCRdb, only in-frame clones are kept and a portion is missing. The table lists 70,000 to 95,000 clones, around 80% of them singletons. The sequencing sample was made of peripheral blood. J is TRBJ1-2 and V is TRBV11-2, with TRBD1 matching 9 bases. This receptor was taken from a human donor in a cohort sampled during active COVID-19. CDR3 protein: CASSLGTGGWDGYTF. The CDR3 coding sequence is TGTGCCAGCAGCTTAGGTACAGGGGGCTGGGATGGCTACACCTTC.